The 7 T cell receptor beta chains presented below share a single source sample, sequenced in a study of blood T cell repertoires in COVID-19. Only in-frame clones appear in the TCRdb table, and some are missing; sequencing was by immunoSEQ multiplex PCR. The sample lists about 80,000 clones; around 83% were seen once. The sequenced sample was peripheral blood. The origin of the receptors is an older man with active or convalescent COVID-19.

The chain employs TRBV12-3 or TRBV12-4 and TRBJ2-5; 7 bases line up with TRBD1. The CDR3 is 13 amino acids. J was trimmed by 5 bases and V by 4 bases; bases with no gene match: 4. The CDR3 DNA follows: TGTGCCAGCAGTTCCGGACAGGCGGAGACCCAGTACTTC. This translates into CASSSGQAETQYF.

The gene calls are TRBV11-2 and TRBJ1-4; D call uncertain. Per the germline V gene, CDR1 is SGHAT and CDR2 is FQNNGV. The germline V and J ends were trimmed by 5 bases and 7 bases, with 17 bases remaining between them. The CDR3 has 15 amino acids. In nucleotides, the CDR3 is TGTGCCAGCAGCGGATCAGTGACTCCTGGTGAAAAACTGTTTTTT. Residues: CASSGSVTPGEKLFF. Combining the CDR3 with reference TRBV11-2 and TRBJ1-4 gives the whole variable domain EAGVAQSPRYKIIEKRQSVAFWCNPISGHATLYWYQQILGQGPKLLIQFQNNGVVDDSQLPKDRFSAERLKGVDSTLKIQPAKLEDSAVYLCASSGSVTPGEKLFFGSGTQLSVL.

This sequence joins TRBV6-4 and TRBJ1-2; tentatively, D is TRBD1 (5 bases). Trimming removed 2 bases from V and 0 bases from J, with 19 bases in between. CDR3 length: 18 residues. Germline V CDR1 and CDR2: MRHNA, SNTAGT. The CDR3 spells CASSDPRVLQEANYGYTF. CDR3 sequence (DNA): TGTGCCAGCAGTGACCCTCGCGTCTTACAGGAAGCTAACTATGGCTACACCTTC.

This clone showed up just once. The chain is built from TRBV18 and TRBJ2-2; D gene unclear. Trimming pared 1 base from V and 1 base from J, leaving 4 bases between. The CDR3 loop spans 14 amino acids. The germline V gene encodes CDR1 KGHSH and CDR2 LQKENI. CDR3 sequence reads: CASSPLENTGELFF. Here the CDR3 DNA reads TGTGCCAGCTCACCACTAGAGAACACCGGGGAGCTGTTTTTT.

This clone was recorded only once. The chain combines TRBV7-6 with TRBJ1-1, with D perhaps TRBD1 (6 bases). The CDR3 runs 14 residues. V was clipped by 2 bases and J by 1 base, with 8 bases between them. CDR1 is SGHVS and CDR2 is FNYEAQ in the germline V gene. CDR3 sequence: CASSLQGWNTEAFF. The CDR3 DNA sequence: TGTGCCAGCAGCTTACAGGGGTGGAACACTGAAGCTTTCTTT. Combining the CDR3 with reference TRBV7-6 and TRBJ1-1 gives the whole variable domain GAGVSQSPRYKVTKRGQDVALRCDPISGHVSLYWYRQALGQGPEFLTYFNYEAQQDKSGLPNDRFSAERPEGSISTLTIQRTEQRDSAMYRCASSLQGWNTEAFFGQGTRLTVV.

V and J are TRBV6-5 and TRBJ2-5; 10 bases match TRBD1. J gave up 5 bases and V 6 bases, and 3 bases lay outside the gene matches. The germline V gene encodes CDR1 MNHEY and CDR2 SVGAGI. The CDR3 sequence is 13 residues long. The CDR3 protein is CASRTGGSETQYF. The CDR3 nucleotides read TGTGCCAGCAGGACAGGGGGCAGCGAGACCCAGTACTTC.

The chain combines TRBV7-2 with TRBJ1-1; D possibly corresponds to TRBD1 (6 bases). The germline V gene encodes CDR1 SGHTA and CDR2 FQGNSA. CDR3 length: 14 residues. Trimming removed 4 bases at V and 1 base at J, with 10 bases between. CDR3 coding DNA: TGTGCCAGCAGCTCTCAGGGGCCGAACACTGAAGCTTTCTTT. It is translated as CASSSQGPNTEAFF. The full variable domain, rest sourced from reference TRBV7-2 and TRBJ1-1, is GAGVSQSPSNKVTEKGKDVELRCDPISGHTALYWYRQSLGQGLEFLIYFQGNSAPDKSGLPSDRFSAERTGGSVSTLTIQRTQQEDSAVYLCASSSQGPNTEAFFGQGTRLTVV.